This T cell receptor beta chain was sequenced for a study of blood T cell repertoires in COVID-19. Original analysis: Researchers report that nucleated cell counts were estimated from reference gene primer amplification. The method was immunoSEQ multiplex PCR; TCRdb's version includes in-frame clones alone and lacks a portion of them. The D gene and trimming were derived from the DNA, and the V and J assignments and clone size from that table. The data hold around 430,000 clones, with around 87% observed a single time. CDR3 length: 13 amino acids. Trimming pared 5 bases from V and 8 bases from J, leaving 13 bases between. Germline CDR1 SGHTA, CDR2 FQGNSA.

The rearrangement uses TRBV7-2 and TRBJ2-1, with D unclear. This receptor was identified in a woman between 45 and 65 years old who had recovered from COVID-19. The sample comprised PBMCs or T cells enriched from blood (not recorded which). CDR3 loop: CASSIRVPHEQFF. In DNA form, the CDR3 reads TGTGCCAGCAGCATAAGAGTGCCCCATGAGCAGTTCTTC.